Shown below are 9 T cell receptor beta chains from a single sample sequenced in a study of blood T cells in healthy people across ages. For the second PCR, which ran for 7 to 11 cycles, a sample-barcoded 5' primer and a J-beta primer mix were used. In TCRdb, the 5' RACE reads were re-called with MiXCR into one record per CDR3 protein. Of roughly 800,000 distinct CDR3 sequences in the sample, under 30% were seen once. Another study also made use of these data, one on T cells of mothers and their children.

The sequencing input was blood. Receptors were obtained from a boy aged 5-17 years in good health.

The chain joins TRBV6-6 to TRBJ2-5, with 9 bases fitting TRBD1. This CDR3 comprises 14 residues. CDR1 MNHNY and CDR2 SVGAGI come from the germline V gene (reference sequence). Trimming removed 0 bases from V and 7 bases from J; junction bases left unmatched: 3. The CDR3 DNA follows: TGTGCCAGCAGTTACTCAGACAGGGGGGCGACCCAGTACTTC. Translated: CASSYSDRGATQYF.

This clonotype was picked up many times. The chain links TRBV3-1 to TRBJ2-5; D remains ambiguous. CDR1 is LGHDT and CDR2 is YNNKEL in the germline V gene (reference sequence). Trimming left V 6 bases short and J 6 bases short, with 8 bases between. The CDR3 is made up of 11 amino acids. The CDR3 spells CASSLMKTQYF. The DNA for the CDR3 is TGTGCCAGCAGTCTCATGAAGACCCAGTACTTC.

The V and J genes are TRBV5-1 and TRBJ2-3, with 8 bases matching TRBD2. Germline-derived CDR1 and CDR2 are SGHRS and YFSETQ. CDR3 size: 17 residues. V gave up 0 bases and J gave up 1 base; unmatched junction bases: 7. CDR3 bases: TGCGCCAGCAGCTTGGGGTCAGCGGGGGCCCGCACAGATACGCAGTATTTT. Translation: CASSLGSAGARTDTQYF.

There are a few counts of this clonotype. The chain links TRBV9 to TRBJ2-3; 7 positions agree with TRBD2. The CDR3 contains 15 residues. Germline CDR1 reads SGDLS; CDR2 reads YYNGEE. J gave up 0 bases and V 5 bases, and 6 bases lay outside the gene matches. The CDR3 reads CASRRSGASTDTQYF. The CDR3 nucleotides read TGTGCCAGCAGGAGGAGCGGGGCTAGCACAGATACGCAGTATTTT.

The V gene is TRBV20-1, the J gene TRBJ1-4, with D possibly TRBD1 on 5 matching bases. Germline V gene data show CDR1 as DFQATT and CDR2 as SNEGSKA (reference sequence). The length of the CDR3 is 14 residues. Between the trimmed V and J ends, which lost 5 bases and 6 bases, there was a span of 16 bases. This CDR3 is CSAPDPSGDEKLFF. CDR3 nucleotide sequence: TGCAGTGCTCCGGACCCCTCGGGGGATGAAAAACTGTTTTTT.

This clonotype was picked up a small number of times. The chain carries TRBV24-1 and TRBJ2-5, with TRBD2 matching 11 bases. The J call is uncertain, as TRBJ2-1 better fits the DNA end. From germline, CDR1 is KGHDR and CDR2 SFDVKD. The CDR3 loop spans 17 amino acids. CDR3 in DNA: TGTGCCACCAGTGACCCCCCTTCTAGCGGGGGGCGGCATGAGCAGTTCTTC. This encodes CATSDPPSSGGRHEQFF.

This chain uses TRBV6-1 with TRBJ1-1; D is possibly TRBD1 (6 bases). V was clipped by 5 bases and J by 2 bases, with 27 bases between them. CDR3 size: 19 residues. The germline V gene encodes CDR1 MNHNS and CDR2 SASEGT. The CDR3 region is CASSPGQARGFYRNTEAFF. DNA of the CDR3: TGTGCCAGCAGTCCCGGGCAGGCAAGGGGGTTTTATCGTAACACTGAAGCTTTCTTT.

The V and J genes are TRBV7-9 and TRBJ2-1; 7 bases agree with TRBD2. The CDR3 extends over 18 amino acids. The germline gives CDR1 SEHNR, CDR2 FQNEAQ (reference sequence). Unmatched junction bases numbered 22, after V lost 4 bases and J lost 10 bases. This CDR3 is CASSSYPREVAPNGEQFF. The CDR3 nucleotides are TGTGCCAGCAGCTCCTATCCCCGGGAGGTTGCACCTAATGGCGAGCAGTTCTTC.

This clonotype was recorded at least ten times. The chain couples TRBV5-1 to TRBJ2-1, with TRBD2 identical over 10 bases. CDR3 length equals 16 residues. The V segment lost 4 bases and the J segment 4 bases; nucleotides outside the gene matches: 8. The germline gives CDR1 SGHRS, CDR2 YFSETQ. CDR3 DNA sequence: TGCGCCAGCAGCGTCCAAACTAGCGGGGTTTACAATGAGCAGTTCTTC. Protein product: CASSVQTSGVYNEQFF.